A selection of T cell receptor beta chains follows, all from one sample in a study of blood T cell repertoires in COVID-19. Repertoires were generated with immunoSEQ multiplex PCR, while TCRdb's copy carries only in-frame clones and drops some. The sample holds about 130,000 clones; 70% to 90% are singletons and the top ten take approximately 1.1%. Input material: peripheral blood. The receptors were sampled from a woman over 75 with acute or convalescent COVID-19. Both conserved end residues are part of each CDR3. Each record gives: V gene, clone size, J gene, CDR3 protein. Not every row has a clone size; where given, it reads once, few, many or a size class.

TRBV19	-	TRBJ2-2	CASSISGATGELFF
TRBV6-5	-	TRBJ1-1	CASRVGQVAEAFF
TRBV19	-	TRBJ2-5	CASSLVGGVETQYF
TRBV7-8	-	TRBJ2-7	CASRSDRDSYEQYF
TRBV5-1	-	TRBJ1-6	CASSLGSGGASPLHF
TRBV9	-	TRBJ2-5	CASSSVGLAGGNKETQYF
TRBV6-6	once	TRBJ1-2	CASSNPGSWGYTF
TRBV7-2	-	TRBJ2-2	CASSLSNSPGELFF
TRBV5-6	-	TRBJ1-1	CASSLPGQVNTEAFF
TRBV11-3	-	TRBJ2-1	CASSLGDYSLNEQFF
TRBV5-1	-	TRBJ1-2	CASSSPGTGNYGYTF
TRBV6-5	-	TRBJ1-2	CASSLGISGFGYTF
TRBV13	once	TRBJ1-3	CASSLGDRAPSGNTIYF
TRBV7-2	-	TRBJ1-1	CASSLETGRVAFF
TRBV2	-	TRBJ1-2	CASSTTFLLGGYTF
TRBV12-3/TRBV12-4	-	TRBJ1-1	CASSLQGNTEAFF
TRBV6-6	-	TRBJ2-7	CASRTGTRGLEQYF
TRBV11-3	-	TRBJ1-1	CASRAPGQLNTEAFF
TRBV2	-	TRBJ1-4	CASSETGVEKLFF
TRBV12-5	-	TRBJ1-1	CASGLVLHRGPMNTEAFF
TRBV4-2	few	TRBJ1-3	CASSQDRTVGNTIYF
TRBV2	-	TRBJ1-4	CASSEEFGGGKLFF
TRBV11-2	-	TRBJ1-5	CASSLDRPGVRNQPQHF
TRBV6-5	-	TRBJ2-1	CAGSGTSGGDNEQFF
TRBV3-1/TRBV3-2	-	TRBJ2-5	CASSVDFQETQYF
TRBV2	-	TRBJ2-2	CASSRTTLSPGELFF
TRBV4-3	-	TRBJ2-1	CASSPSGTYNEQFF
TRBV6-5	-	TRBJ2-7	CASSPGTGVGEQYF
TRBV7-9	-	TRBJ1-6	CASSLRENSPLHF
TRBV27	-	TRBJ1-1	CASRLSTVNTEAFF
TRBV9	-	TRBJ1-1	CASSVDLMGQGTEAFF
TRBV6-5	-	TRBJ1-6	CASRPPGANNSPLHF
TRBV15	-	TRBJ1-2	CATSSGQGRYGYTF
TRBV12-3/TRBV12-4	-	TRBJ1-1	CASRDSGTEAFF
TRBV7-2	-	TRBJ1-1	CASSLALGGTEAFF
TRBV18	-	TRBJ1-1	CASSPRQGDAEAFF
TRBV6-5	few	TRBJ2-2	CASRGQGELFF
TRBV7-2	-	TRBJ2-1	CASSLILGTGGNEQFF
TRBV5-1	-	TRBJ1-1	CASSFSIQEGNTEAFF
TRBV5-1	-	TRBJ2-4	CASSIDSRLAKNIQYF
TRBV6-1	-	TRBJ1-4	CASSETGTGNEKLFF
TRBV4-1	-	TRBJ2-7	CASSQEGQAYEQYF
TRBV5-1	few	TRBJ2-3	CASSPATSSSTDTQYF
TRBV3-1/TRBV3-2	once	TRBJ1-6	CASSLAGGNSPLHF
TRBV24-1	-	TRBJ1-5	CATGTGGGNQPQHF
TRBV4-1	-	TRBJ2-4	CASSRGVAGTPAKNIQYF
TRBV5-1	-	TRBJ1-2	CASSLDPGDRGPGYTF
TRBV9	-	TRBJ2-7	CASSVSGTGGPYEQYF
TRBV5-1	once	TRBJ2-5	CASSLYAGGTGETQYF
TRBV9	once	TRBJ1-6	CASSARQGPNSPLHF
TRBV21-1	-	TRBJ1-2	CASSKALYRVGYGYTF
TRBV19	few	TRBJ1-5	CASSMRQGRSNQPQHF
TRBV9	-	TRBJ2-3	CASSVVDSPSTDTQYF
TRBV10-3	-	TRBJ1-6	CAIAGGAGRSPLHF
TRBV4-3	-	TRBJ1-1	CASSQGYRFWNTEAFF